This TCR beta chain was captured by sequencing in a study of T cell responses to AZD1222 COVID-19 vaccine. Findings and limits, study-wide: Once two AZD1222 doses were given, Spike-specific TCR breadth and depth went up. Donors were chiefly white British, with a greater number of females, and clonal diversity was perhaps underestimated.

Details on this clone: Its antigen is still unknown.

Germline lookup yields CDR1 SGHVS and CDR2 FQNEAQ. This CDR3 comprises 17 residues. V was pared by 0 bases and J by 2 bases, with 6 bases of the junction left unmatched. The table came from immunoSEQ multiplex PCR; TCRdb's copy has only in-frame clones and leaves some out. The data show tens of thousands of clones, roughly 86% seen once. The chain has TRBV7-8 and TRBJ1-2; 10 bases fit TRBD1. Sequenced material: peripheral blood, taken on day 0 of MenACWY control vaccination. This TCR was sampled from an adult in good health. CDR3 DNA sequence: TGTGCCAGCAGCTTAGCAGTAGGGACAGGGGTAAACTATGGCTACACCTTC. Its protein is CASSLAVGTGVNYGYTF.